This T cell receptor beta chain was sequenced for a study of blood T cell repertoires in COVID-19. About the study: The study drew acute and convalescent COVID-19 samples from the United States, Italy and Spain.

Per germline, CDR1 GTSNPN and CDR2 SVGIG (reference sequence). V was shortened by 2 bases and J by 3 bases, with 10 bases between the two germline ends. The CDR3 has 14 amino acids. Enrollees, about 18 to 95 years old, lived in roughly 24 US areas. Per the original data handling: Estimated nucleated cell counts came from reference gene primer amplification. The data were produced by immunoSEQ multiplex PCR, yet TCRdb's version contains in-frame clones alone and is incomplete. The V and J calls and clone size were taken over from that table, and D and trimming were inferred from the DNA. The sample yields 150,000 or so clones, roughly 89% seen once.

The sequence derives from a man over 45 who had recovered from COVID-19. The chain recombines TRBV30 with TRBJ1-4, with a possible D match to TRBD1 (5 bases). The sample was PBMCs or T cells enriched from blood (not recorded which). The DNA for the CDR3 is TGTGCCTGGAGTTTCCGACAGTCTAATGAAAAACTGTTTTTT. This gives the protein CAWSFRQSNEKLFF.